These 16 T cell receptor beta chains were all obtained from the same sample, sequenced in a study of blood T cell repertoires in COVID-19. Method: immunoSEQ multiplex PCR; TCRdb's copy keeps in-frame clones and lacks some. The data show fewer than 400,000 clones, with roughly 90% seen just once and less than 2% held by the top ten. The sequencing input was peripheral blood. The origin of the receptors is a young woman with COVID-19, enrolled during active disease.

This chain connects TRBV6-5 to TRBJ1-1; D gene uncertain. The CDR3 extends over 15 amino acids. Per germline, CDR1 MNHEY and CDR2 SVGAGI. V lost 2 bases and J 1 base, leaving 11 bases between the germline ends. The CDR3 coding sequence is TGTGCCAGCAGTTACGACACCAGCCCGAACACTGAAGCTTTCTTT. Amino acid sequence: CASSYDTSPNTEAFF.

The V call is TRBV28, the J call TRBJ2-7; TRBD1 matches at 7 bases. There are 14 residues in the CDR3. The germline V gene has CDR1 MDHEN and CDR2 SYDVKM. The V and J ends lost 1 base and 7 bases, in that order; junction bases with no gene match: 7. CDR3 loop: CASSLSEGAGEQYV. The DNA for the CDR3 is TGTGCCAGCAGTTTATCTGAGGGGGCAGGGGAGCAGTACGTC.

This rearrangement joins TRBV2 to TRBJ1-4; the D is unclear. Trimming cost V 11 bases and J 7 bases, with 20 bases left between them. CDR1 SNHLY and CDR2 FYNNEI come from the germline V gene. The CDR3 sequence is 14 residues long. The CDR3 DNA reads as TGTGCCGCTTCACGGGGTCGAAACGCTGAAAAACTGTTTTTT. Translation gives CAASRGRNAEKLFF. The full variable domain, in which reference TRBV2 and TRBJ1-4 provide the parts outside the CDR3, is EPEVTQTPSHQVTQMGQEVILRCVPISNHLYFYWYRQILGQKVEFLVSFYNNEISEKSEIFDDQFSVERPDGSNFTLKIRSTKLEDSAMYFCAASRGRNAEKLFFGSGTQLSVL.

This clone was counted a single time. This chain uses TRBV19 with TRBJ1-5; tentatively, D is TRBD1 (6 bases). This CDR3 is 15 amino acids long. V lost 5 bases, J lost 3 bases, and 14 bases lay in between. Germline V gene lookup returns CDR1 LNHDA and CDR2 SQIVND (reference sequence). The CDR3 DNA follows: TGTGCCAGTAGTTCGCGGGGGGCGCTCAATCAGCCCCAGCATTTT. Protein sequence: CASSSRGALNQPQHF. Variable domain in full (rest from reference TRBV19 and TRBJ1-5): DGGITQSPKYLFRKEGQNVTLSCEQNLNHDAMYWYRQDPGQGLRLIYYSQIVNDFQKGDIAEGYSVSREKKESFPLTVTSAQKNPTAFYLCASSSRGALNQPQHFGDGTRLSIL.

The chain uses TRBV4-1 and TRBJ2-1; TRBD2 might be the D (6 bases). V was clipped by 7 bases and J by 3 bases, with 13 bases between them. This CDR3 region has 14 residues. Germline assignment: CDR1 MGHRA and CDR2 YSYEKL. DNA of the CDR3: TGCGCCAGCATGTCGGAGGGCTACTACAATGAGCAGTTCTTC. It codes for CASMSEGYYNEQFF.

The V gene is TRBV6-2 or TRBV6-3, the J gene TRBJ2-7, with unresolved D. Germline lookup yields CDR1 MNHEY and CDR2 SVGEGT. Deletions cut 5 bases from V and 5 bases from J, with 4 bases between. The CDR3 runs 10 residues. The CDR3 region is CASSNNEQYF. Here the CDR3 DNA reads TGTGCCAGCAGTAACAACGAGCAGTACTTC.

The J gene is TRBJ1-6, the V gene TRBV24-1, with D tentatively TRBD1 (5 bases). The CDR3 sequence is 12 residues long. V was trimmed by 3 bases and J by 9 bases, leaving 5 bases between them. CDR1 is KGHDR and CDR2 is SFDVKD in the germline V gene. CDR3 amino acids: CATSDTGSPLHF. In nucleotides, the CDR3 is TGTGCCACCAGTGATACAGGTTCACCCCTCCACTTT.

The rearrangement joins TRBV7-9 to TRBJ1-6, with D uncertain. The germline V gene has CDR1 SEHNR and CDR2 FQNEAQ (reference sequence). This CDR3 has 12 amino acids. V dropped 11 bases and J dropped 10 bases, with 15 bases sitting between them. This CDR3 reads CAVNSPNSPLHF. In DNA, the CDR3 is TGTGCCGTTAATAGTCCGAACTCACCCCTCCACTTT.

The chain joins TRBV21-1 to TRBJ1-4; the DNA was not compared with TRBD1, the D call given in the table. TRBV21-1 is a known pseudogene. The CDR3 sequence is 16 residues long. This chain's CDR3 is CASSKRRQGAREKLFF. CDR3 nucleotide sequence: TGTGCCAGCAGCAAACGGCGGCAGGGGGCACGCGAAAAACTGTTTTTT.

CDR3 amino acids: CASSRLRTATEAFF. In DNA, the CDR3 is TGCGCCAGCAGCCGCCTACGGACAGCTACTGAAGCTTTCTTT. The V gene is TRBV4-1, the J gene TRBJ1-1; TRBD1 might be the D (6 bases). V gave up 4 bases and J gave up 5 bases, with 14 bases separating them. There are 14 residues in the CDR3. CDR1 MGHRA and CDR2 YSYEKL come from the germline V gene.

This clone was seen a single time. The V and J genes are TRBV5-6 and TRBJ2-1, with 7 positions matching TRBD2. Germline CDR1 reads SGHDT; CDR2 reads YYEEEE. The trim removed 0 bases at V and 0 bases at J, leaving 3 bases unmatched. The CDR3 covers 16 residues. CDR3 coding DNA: TGTGCCAGCAGCTTGGGTGCGGGAGTCTCCTACAATGAGCAGTTCTTC. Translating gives CASSLGAGVSYNEQFF. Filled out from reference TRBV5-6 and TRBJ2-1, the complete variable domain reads DAGVTQSPTHLIKTRGQQVTLRCSPKSGHDTVSWYQQALGQGPQFIFQYYEEEERQRGNFPDRFSGHQFPNYSSELNVNALLLGDSALYLCASSLGAGVSYNEQFFGPGTRLTVL.

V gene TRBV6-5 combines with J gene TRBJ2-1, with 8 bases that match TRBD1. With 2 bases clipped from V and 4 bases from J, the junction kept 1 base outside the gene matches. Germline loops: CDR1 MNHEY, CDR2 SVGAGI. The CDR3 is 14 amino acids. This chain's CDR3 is CASSYRDRYNEQFF. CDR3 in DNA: TGTGCCAGCAGTTACCGGGACAGGTACAATGAGCAGTTCTTC.

The CDR3 loop reads CAWSVKVESPLHF. The DNA of the CDR3 is TGTGCCTGGAGTGTTAAAGTAGAGTCACCCCTCCACTTT. The J gene is TRBJ1-6, the V gene TRBV30; D is ambiguous. Germline V gene sequence: CDR1 GTSNPN, CDR2 SVGIG (reference sequence). CDR3 size: 13 residues. Between the trimmed V and J ends, which lost 0 bases and 10 bases, there was a span of 10 bases.

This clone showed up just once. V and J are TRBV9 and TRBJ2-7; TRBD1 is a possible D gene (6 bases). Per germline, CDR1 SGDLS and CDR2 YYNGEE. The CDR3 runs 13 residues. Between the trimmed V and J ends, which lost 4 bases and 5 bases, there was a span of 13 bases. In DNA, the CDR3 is TGTGCCAGCAGCCCGGGACATTGGAACGAGCAGTACTTC. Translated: CASSPGHWNEQYF.

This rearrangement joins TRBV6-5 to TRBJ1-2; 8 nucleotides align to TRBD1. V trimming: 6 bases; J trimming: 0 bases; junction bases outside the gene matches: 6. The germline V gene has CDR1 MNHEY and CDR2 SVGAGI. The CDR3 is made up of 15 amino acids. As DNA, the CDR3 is TGTGCCAGCAGCGGGGACAGGTCTACTAACTATGGCTACACCTTC. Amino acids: CASSGDRSTNYGYTF.

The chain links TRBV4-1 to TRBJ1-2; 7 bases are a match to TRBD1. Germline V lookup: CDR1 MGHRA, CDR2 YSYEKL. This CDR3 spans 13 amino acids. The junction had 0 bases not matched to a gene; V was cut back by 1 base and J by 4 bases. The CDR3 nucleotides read TGCGCCAGCAGCCAAGGGACAGGCTATGGCTACACCTTC. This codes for CASSQGTGYGYTF.